Sequencing of this TCR beta chain was carried out in a study of blood T cell repertoires in COVID-19. Study information: The study drew acute and convalescent COVID-19 samples from the United States, Italy and Spain. From T cells, B-cell-depleted T cells, or PBMCs came the material, which was cDNA or gDNA.

Sequencing used immunoSEQ multiplex PCR; TCRdb keeps in-frame clones, though not all of them. The table records hundreds of thousands of clones, 75% to 90% of them present only once. The receptor was derived from a woman aged 40 to 50 who had recovered from COVID-19. Sample: peripheral blood.

CDR3: CASSPGLRETQYF. CDR3 nucleotide sequence: TGTGCCAGCAGCCCCGGACTAAGGGAGACCCAGTACTTC. This chain links TRBV13 with TRBJ2-5; possible D gene TRBD2, 6 bases. Trimming removed 5 bases from V and 5 bases from J, with 12 bases in between. The CDR3 has 13 residues. Germline lookup yields CDR1 PRHDT and CDR2 FYEKMQ (reference sequence).